The 22 T cell receptor beta chains given below trace back to one sample, sequenced in a study of regulatory T cells in long-lasting Graves disease. Relying on iRepertoire HTBI primers and Arm-PCR of CDR3 regions, the team built TCR beta libraries. One entry per CDR3 protein results from TCRdb running MiXCR on the multiplex PCR reads. The table shows around 450,000 distinct CDR3 sequences, with 16% occurring only once. Time point indicated: newly diagnosed GD, antithyroid drugs for less than 3 months. From RNA extracted from PBMCs, the TCR library was made. This sample also belongs to another study, concerning T cells in Graves' hyperthyroidism and ophthalmopathy.

The sequences come from peripheral blood mononuclear cells (PBMCs), collected at new diagnosis, from a patient treated with antithyroid drugs. All receptors come from a man aged 40-55 years with Graves disease.

The J gene is TRBJ2-3, the V gene TRBV13, with 8 bases fitting TRBD1. J gave up 2 bases and V 3 bases, and 7 bases lay outside the gene matches. The CDR3 extends over 16 amino acids. From germline, CDR1 is PRHDT and CDR2 FYEKMQ (reference sequence). For the CDR3, the DNA is TGTGCCAGCAGCTTGGGTCGGACAGGGAACACAGATACGCAGTATTTT. Its protein is CASSLGRTGNTDTQYF.

This clonotype appeared a few times. The chain joins TRBV11-2 to TRBJ1-5; possible D gene TRBD1, 5 bases. V was trimmed by 5 bases and J by 3 bases, leaving 14 bases between them. The CDR3 length is 15 residues. Germline V gene lookup returns CDR1 SGHAT and CDR2 FQNNGV. In nucleotides, the CDR3 is TGTGCCAGCAGCCTAGGGGACGTGGACAATCAGCCCCAGCATTTT. It codes for CASSLGDVDNQPQHF.

Ten or more counts support this clonotype. The chain employs TRBV10-1 and TRBJ2-7; 10 bases line up with TRBD1. The CDR3 loop spans 16 amino acids. Germline CDR1 WNHNN, CDR2 SYGVQD (reference sequence). J lost 5 bases, V lost 2 bases, and 9 bases had no gene match. The CDR3 DNA reads TGCGCCAGCAGTGAGGCTCCGGGACAGGGGATCCACGAGCAGTACTTC. Protein sequence: CASSEAPGQGIHEQYF.

A note on this clonotype: A clone one base away is much larger, so this may be a read error. The chain uses TRBV7-3 and TRBJ2-1; perhaps TRBD2 as D (6 bases). This CDR3 comprises 18 residues. Between the trimmed V and J ends, which lost 5 bases and 2 bases, there was a span of 22 bases. Per germline, CDR1 SGHTA and CDR2 FQGTGA. The CDR3 DNA follows: TGTGCCAGCAGCGACTTTGGGGGACGGGGGAGCGCCTACAATGAGCAGTTCTTC. Translating gives CASSDFGGRGSAYNEQFF.

CDR3 sequence reads: CASSLGQGMSTEAFF. The CDR3 DNA sequence: TGTGCCAGCAGCCTGGGACAGGGCATGAGCACTGAAGCTTTCTTT. The V and J genes are TRBV3-1 and TRBJ1-1; TRBD1 agrees at 9 bases. Germline V gene lookup returns CDR1 LGHDT and CDR2 YNNKEL (reference sequence). The CDR3 runs to 15 residues. Trimming cost V 4 bases and J 4 bases; bases outside gene matches: 7.

Remarks on this clonotype: One end of the junction varies from germline; a read error may be responsible. This sequence joins TRBV11-2 and TRBJ2-7; 8 nucleotides match TRBD1. Per the germline V gene, CDR1 is SGHAT and CDR2 is FQNNGV. The CDR3 loop spans 13 amino acids. CDR3 in amino acids: CASSRTGSCEQYF. The CDR3 DNA is TGTGCCAGCAGCCGGACAGGGTCCTGCGAGCAGTACTTC.

There are many counts of this clonotype. V gene TRBV7-9 combines with J gene TRBJ2-3; 12 bases line up with TRBD1. CDR1 SEHNR and CDR2 FQNEAQ come from the germline V gene (reference sequence). With 0 bases clipped from V and 7 bases from J, the junction kept 2 bases outside the gene matches. The CDR3 contains 15 residues. CDR3 region: CASSLAGQGANTQYF. Written as DNA, the CDR3 is TGTGCCAGCAGCTTAGCGGGACAGGGGGCGAATACGCAGTATTTT.

This clonotype was counted a few times. The V call is TRBV29-1, the J call TRBJ2-1; 7 bases are shared with TRBD1. The junction had 10 bases not matched to a gene; V was cut back by 6 bases and J by 8 bases. Per the germline V gene, CDR1 is SQVTM and CDR2 is ANQGSEA. The CDR3 contains 13 residues. The CDR3 region is CSVDRELRDEQFF. CDR3 sequence (DNA): TGCAGCGTCGACAGGGAATTAAGGGATGAGCAGTTCTTC.

The chain combines TRBV5-1 with TRBJ2-7, with 10 bases lining up with TRBD2. Trimming removed 2 bases from V and 3 bases from J; junction bases left unmatched: 5. Per the germline V gene, CDR1 is SGHRS and CDR2 is YFSETQ. CDR3 length: 15 amino acids. The CDR3 protein is CASSFSGRGGYEQYF. The DNA of the CDR3 is TGCGCCAGCAGCTTCAGCGGGAGGGGTGGCTACGAGCAGTACTTC.

Comment on this clonotype: A far larger clone differs by one base, so this is likely a read error. V usage is TRBV6-5 and J usage is TRBJ2-7; D uncertain. This CDR3 is built from 15 residues. Germline V gene data show CDR1 as MNHEY and CDR2 as SVGAGI. The chain's CDR3 is CASSSPRFLSYKQYF. The DNA of the CDR3 is TGTGCCAGCAGTTCCCCCCGGTTCCTCTCCTACAAGCAGTACTTC.

This clonotype was seen at least ten times. This rearrangement joins TRBV12-3 or TRBV12-4 to TRBJ1-6; TRBD1 agrees at 9 bases. The CDR3 runs to 14 residues. Trimming cost V 4 bases and J 7 bases; bases outside gene matches: 2. The CDR3 reads CASSSGTGNSPLHF. The CDR3 DNA reads as TGTGCCAGCAGTTCCGGGACAGGGAATTCACCCCTCCACTTT.

In regard to this clonotype: Possible read error: a much larger clone is one base away. The chain couples TRBV7-9 to TRBJ2-3; weak D call: TRBD2 (5 bases). CDR3 length equals 15 residues. The germline V gene encodes CDR1 SEHNR and CDR2 FQNEAQ (reference sequence). V gave up 2 bases and J gave up 4 bases, with 13 bases separating them. The CDR3 DNA sequence: TGTGCCAGCAGCTTAAGAGGGCCGAGCGCAGATACGCAGTATTTT. It translates to CASSLRGPSADTQYF.

This clonotype has just a few counts. This sequence joins TRBV10-1 and TRBJ2-7; 7 bases line up with TRBD2. The CDR3 has 12 amino acids. After removal of 8 bases from V and 6 bases from J, the junction contained 7 bases not matched to a gene. CDR1 WNHNN and CDR2 SYGVQD come from the germline V gene (reference sequence). Here the CDR3 reads CASSVTGGEQYF. CDR3 DNA: TGCGCCAGCTCAGTCACGGGGGGCGAGCAGTACTTC.

V is TRBV20-1 and J is TRBJ2-2; tentatively, D is TRBD1 (5 bases). The germline V and J ends were trimmed by 3 bases and 3 bases, with 8 bases remaining between them. The CDR3 is 13 amino acids. CDR1 is DFQATT and CDR2 is SNEGSKA in the germline V gene (reference sequence). CDR3 residues: CSARGPHTGELFF. CDR3 bases: TGCAGTGCTAGGGGGCCCCACACCGGGGAGCTGTTTTTT.

On this clonotype: This sequence may be a read error, since a much larger clone differs from it by one base. V is TRBV20-1 and J is TRBJ2-5; 12 bases agree with TRBD2. The germline V gene encodes CDR1 DFQATT and CDR2 SNEGSKA (reference sequence). CDR3 length equals 14 residues. The CDR3 DNA is TGCAATGCCCCCCTAGCGGGAGGGTCCGAGACCCAGTACTTC. Translation gives CNAPLAGGSETQYF.

This clonotype was counted a single time. The CDR3 spells CASTLTMGNGELFF. CDR3 in DNA: TGTGCCAGCACCCTTACAATGGGAAACGGGGAGCTGTTTTTT. The chain joins TRBV7-9 to TRBJ2-2; the D is unclear. Germline CDR1 SEHNR, CDR2 FQNEAQ (reference sequence). The CDR3 consists of 14 residues. V lost 7 bases and J 7 bases, leaving 16 bases between the germline ends.

This clonotype was recorded at least ten times. The chain employs TRBV28 and TRBJ2-7; D possibly corresponds to TRBD1 (5 bases). The germline V gene has CDR1 MDHEN and CDR2 SYDVKM. V shed 4 bases and J shed 1 base, with 11 bases lying between them. CDR3 length equals 14 residues. The CDR3 region has the DNA TGTGCCAGCAGTTCCCAGGGCCCTTCCTACGAGCAGTACTTC. Amino acid sequence: CASSSQGPSYEQYF.

This clonotype was counted ten times or more. The V gene is TRBV20-1, the J gene TRBJ2-7; 9 bases line up with TRBD1. The CDR3 runs 15 residues. Germline loops: CDR1 DFQATT, CDR2 SNEGSKA (reference sequence). The trim removed 3 bases at V and 1 base at J, leaving 7 bases unmatched. CDR3 amino acids: CSARGDRASSYEQYF. The CDR3, as DNA: TGCAGTGCTAGGGGGGACAGGGCTTCTTCCTACGAGCAGTACTTC.

This clonotype was recorded at least ten times. The V gene is TRBV3-1, the J gene TRBJ2-2; TRBD2 matches at 9 bases. V trimming: 1 base; J trimming: 8 bases; junction bases outside the gene matches: 8. Per the germline V gene, CDR1 is LGHDT and CDR2 is YNNKEL (reference sequence). The CDR3 is 16 amino acids. The CDR3: CASSQAGAGGSGELFF. The CDR3 DNA follows: TGTGCCAGCAGCCAAGCGGGAGCGGGAGGATCAGGGGAGCTGTTTTTT.

This clonotype was recorded a few times. The chain has TRBV6-1 and TRBJ2-7; 10 nucleotides line up with TRBD2. There are 14 residues in the CDR3. J was trimmed by 5 bases and V by 6 bases; bases with no gene match: 7. Germline CDR1 is MNHNS and CDR2 is SASEGT. CDR3 region: CASSLAGELNEQYF. Written as DNA, the CDR3 is TGTGCCAGCAGCCTAGCGGGAGAGTTGAACGAGCAGTACTTC.

There are many counts of this clonotype. V gene TRBV7-9 combines with J gene TRBJ2-5; 9 nucleotides match TRBD2. The ends lost 5 bases at V and 5 bases at J; junction bases unmatched: 9. The CDR3 spans 15 residues. Per the germline V gene, CDR1 is SEHNR and CDR2 is FQNEAQ (reference sequence). CDR3 sequence reads: CASSPGRSGRETQYF. CDR3 DNA sequence: TGTGCCAGCAGCCCCGGGCGGAGCGGGAGGGAGACCCAGTACTTC.

This clonotype was observed at least ten times. The rearrangement uses TRBV12-3 or TRBV12-4 and TRBJ1-4; D call uncertain. The CDR3 has 15 amino acids. Deletions cut 7 bases from V and 6 bases from J, with 18 bases between. CDR3 amino acids: CASKKAGSYYEKLFF. DNA for the CDR3: TGTGCCAGCAAAAAAGCCGGGTCCTACTATGAAAAACTGTTTTTT.